What follows is one TCR beta chain and its context. What it recognizes is unknown. This entry is derived from a study of cytomegalovirus exposure and HLA in healthy donors. Study outcomes and limitations: Most TCR sequences proved rare, with some public TCRs found in many donors.

This CDR3 is 16 amino acids long. Germline V lookup: CDR1 SEHNR, CDR2 FQNEAQ (reference sequence). V lost 2 bases, J lost 4 bases, and 4 bases stayed unmatched. Using immunoSEQ multiplex PCR, the repertoire was profiled, and TCRdb retains in-frame clones only, with some absent. Among around 90,000 clones listed, roughly 84% were seen once. This TCR was sampled from a woman between 18 and 29 years old in good health and CMV-seropositive. The V gene is TRBV7-9, the J gene TRBJ2-2; 10 nucleotides line up with TRBD1. Source material: PBMCs. The CDR3 is CASSLRGQGFTGELFF. As DNA, the CDR3 is TGTGCCAGCAGCTTAAGGGGACAGGGGTTCACCGGGGAGCTGTTTTTT.